Listed here are 25 T cell receptor beta chains from one sample, sequenced in a study of OX40 agonist ivuxolimab in advanced cancers. The repertoire was sequenced with immunoSEQ multiplex PCR; TCRdb's copy has only in-frame clones and lacks some. The table lists roughly 91,000 clones, roughly 95% of them singletons. Sequenced here: CD4+ or CD8+ T cells sorted from blood, sampled in a trial of the OX40 agonist ivuxolimab. The receptors derive from an adult with an advanced solid tumor such as melanoma, head and neck, liver or kidney cancer.

The V gene is TRBV11-3, the J gene TRBJ2-2; 11 positions agree with TRBD2. The CDR3 sequence is 17 residues long. Germline assignment: CDR1 SGHNT and CDR2 YENEEA. Trimming took 5 bases from V and 5 from J; bases not matched to a gene: 10. In DNA, the CDR3 is TGTGCCAGCAGCACCTACCTAGCGGGGGGACTAACCGGGGAGCTGTTTTTT. Amino acids: CASSTYLAGGLTGELFF.

V is TRBV7-8 and J is TRBJ2-3; the match to TRBD2 covers 7 bases. There are 16 residues in the CDR3. The junction had 12 bases not matched to a gene; V was cut back by 5 bases and J by 4 bases. CDR1 is SGHVS, CDR2 FQNEAQ, per germline. The CDR3 sequence is CASSPRLSGGPDTQYF. CDR3 nucleotides: TGTGCCAGCAGCCCTAGGCTCTCGGGAGGCCCAGATACGCAGTATTTT.

The V gene is TRBV5-1, the J gene TRBJ1-2, with 8 bases aligning to TRBD1. CDR3 size: 16 residues. Germline-derived CDR1 and CDR2 are SGHRS and YFSETQ. V was clipped by 0 bases and J by 3 bases; unmatched bases: 7. As DNA, the CDR3 is TGCGCCAGCAGCTTGGATCCAGGGGGCGGATACTATGGCTACACCTTC. This translates into CASSLDPGGGYYGYTF.

V is TRBV5-6 and J is TRBJ1-2, with D perhaps TRBD1 (6 bases). This CDR3 comprises 14 residues. V lost 5 bases and J 1 base, leaving 12 bases between the germline ends. Germline V gene data show CDR1 as SGHDT and CDR2 as YYEEEE. The CDR3 nucleotides read TGTGCCAGCAGGAACAGGGATTTTAACTATGGCTACACCTTC. Amino acid sequence: CASRNRDFNYGYTF.

The rearrangement links TRBV7-9 to TRBJ2-7; 7 nucleotides line up with TRBD1. Germline loops: CDR1 SEHNR, CDR2 FQNEAQ (reference sequence). CDR3 size: 14 residues. The junction had 6 bases not matched to a gene; V was cut back by 4 bases and J by 3 bases. Written as DNA, the CDR3 is TGTGCCAGCAGCTCGGGACAGACAAACTACGAGCAGTACTTC. It specifies CASSSGQTNYEQYF.

This chain uses TRBV6-5 with TRBJ2-1; D gene unclear. Trimming removed 2 bases at V and 6 bases at J, with 8 bases between. The germline V gene has CDR1 MNHEY and CDR2 SVGAGI. CDR3 length equals 13 residues. The CDR3 DNA reads TGTGCCAGCAGTTACGGGTGGGGCAATGAGCAGTTCTTC. This encodes CASSYGWGNEQFF.

V is TRBV6-6 and J is TRBJ2-1, with a tentative D call TRBD2 (7 bases). CDR1 is MNHNY, CDR2 SVGAGI, per germline (reference sequence). This CDR3 has 11 amino acids. V gave up 8 bases and J gave up 10 bases, with 12 bases separating them. The CDR3 DNA sequence: TGTGCCAGCTCATGGGGGGGCGAGCAGTTCTTC. Protein product: CASSWGGEQFF.

The chain joins TRBV7-6 to TRBJ2-7; D gene uncertain. The V gene lost 5 bases and the J gene lost 1 base, with 9 bases spanning the gap. Germline V gene sequence: CDR1 SGHVS, CDR2 FNYEAQ. The CDR3 sequence is 13 residues long. The DNA of the CDR3 is TGTGCCAGCAGCCCGACATTTTCCTACGAGCAGTACTTC. Its translation: CASSPTFSYEQYF.

This rearrangement joins TRBV19 to TRBJ2-1; no firm D call. Germline CDR1 LNHDA, CDR2 SQIVND (reference sequence). The CDR3 covers 13 residues. Trimming shortened V by 5 bases and J by 3 bases, and 8 bases separated the two germline ends. In DNA, the CDR3 is TGTGCCAGTAGTCCGAGAAACTACAATGAGCAGTTCTTC. This sequence encodes CASSPRNYNEQFF.

J is TRBJ2-7 and V is TRBV7-9; TRBD1 matches at 7 bases. Germline assignment: CDR1 SEHNR and CDR2 FQNEAQ (reference sequence). V lost 1 base to trimming and J lost 7 bases; unmatched junction nucleotides: 7. CDR3 length: 14 amino acids. CDR3 nucleotides: TGTGCCAGCAGCTTAGTTTCGGCAGGGGGTGAGCAGTACTTC. Translation gives CASSLVSAGGEQYF.

The chain employs TRBV7-3 and TRBJ1-6, with TRBD1 identical over 7 bases. The ends lost 4 bases at V and 8 bases at J; junction bases unmatched: 2. The CDR3 loop spans 13 amino acids. Germline CDR1 and CDR2: SGHTA and FQGTGA. In DNA form, the CDR3 reads TGTGCCAGCAGCTCAACAGGGGATTCACCCCTCCACTTT. Translation: CASSSTGDSPLHF.

This chain uses TRBV7-2 with TRBJ2-7, with 7 bases that match TRBD2. The CDR3 has 14 amino acids. The V gene end was trimmed by 0 bases and the J gene end by 4 bases; junction bases not matched to a gene: 3. Germline V gives CDR1 SGHTA, CDR2 FQGNSA. CDR3: CASSLAGGGYEQYF. DNA for the CDR3: TGTGCCAGCAGCTTAGCGGGCGGGGGTTACGAGCAGTACTTC.

This rearrangement joins TRBV27 to TRBJ1-1; the D gene is possibly TRBD1 (5 bases). V was cut by 3 bases and J by 5 bases, with 13 bases left in between. This CDR3 is 14 amino acids long. Germline V gives CDR1 MNHEY, CDR2 SMNVEV (reference sequence). CDR3 DNA: TGTGCCAGCAGTTTTGCAGGGTATAGAACTGAAGCTTTCTTT. Residues: CASSFAGYRTEAFF.

The genes are TRBV28 and TRBJ2-1; no definite D call. The CDR3 is 12 amino acids. Trimming pared 6 bases from V and 2 bases from J, leaving 5 bases between. Germline V gene lookup returns CDR1 MDHEN and CDR2 SYDVKM. CDR3 residues: CASSPTYNEQFF. The CDR3 region has the DNA TGTGCCAGCAGCCCAACCTACAATGAGCAGTTCTTC. Using reference TRBV28 and TRBJ2-1 for the parts outside the CDR3, the full variable domain is DVKVTQSSRYLVKRTGEKVFLECVQDMDHENMFWYRQDPGLGLRLIYFSYDVKMKEKGDIPEGYSVSREKKERFSLILESASTNQTSMYLCASSPTYNEQFFGPGTRLTVL.

The rearrangement links TRBV7-8 to TRBJ2-3; TRBD1 is a possible D gene (6 bases). CDR3 length equals 15 residues. CDR1 and CDR2 (germline): SGHVS, FQNEAQ. V lost 8 bases to trimming and J lost 4 bases, with 19 bases between them. The CDR3 protein is CASAESGTSPDTQYF. CDR3 DNA: TGTGCCAGCGCAGAGTCCGGGACATCCCCAGATACGCAGTATTTT.

The J gene is TRBJ2-7, the V gene TRBV6-5, with D perhaps TRBD2 (6 bases). Trimming took 0 bases from V and 0 from J, leaving 12 bases between them. The CDR3 totals 16 residues. CDR1 MNHEY and CDR2 SVGAGI come from the germline V gene. Here the CDR3 DNA reads TGTGCCAGCAGTTACTCTTTAGCGGACTTCTCCTACGAGCAGTACTTC. Translating gives CASSYSLADFSYEQYF.

This chain uses TRBV28 with TRBJ1-4; unclear D gene. CDR1 MDHEN and CDR2 SYDVKM come from the germline V gene. The CDR3 sequence is 16 residues long. Trimming pared 4 bases from V and 3 bases from J, leaving 15 bases between. CDR3 bases: TGTGCCAGCAGTTCCCCCCTAGAGGCCTCTAATGAAAAACTGTTTTTT. Translated: CASSSPLEASNEKLFF.

Comments on this clone: The identical CDR3 is also encoded by other nucleotide sequences in the sample. The J gene is TRBJ2-1, the V gene TRBV15, with TRBD1 matching 8 bases. The CDR3 contains 16 residues. CDR1 is LNHNV, CDR2 YYDKDF, per germline (reference sequence). The V and J ends lost 5 bases and 8 bases, in that order; junction bases with no gene match: 14. The CDR3 DNA reads as TGTGCCACCAGCGATCGCCGACAGGGGTTGGGGGATGAGCAGTTCTTC. Protein product: CATSDRRQGLGDEQFF.

This sequence joins TRBV28 and TRBJ1-6, with D hard to call. The V gene lost 3 bases and the J gene lost 5 bases, with 2 bases spanning the gap. Per germline, CDR1 MDHEN and CDR2 SYDVKM. The CDR3 covers 12 residues. This chain's CDR3 is CASSLNNSPLHF. As DNA, the CDR3 is TGTGCCAGCAGTTTGAATAATTCACCCCTCCACTTT. Using reference TRBV28 and TRBJ1-6 for the parts outside the CDR3, the full variable domain is DVKVTQSSRYLVKRTGEKVFLECVQDMDHENMFWYRQDPGLGLRLIYFSYDVKMKEKGDIPEGYSVSREKKERFSLILESASTNQTSMYLCASSLNNSPLHFGNGTRLTVT.

The chain uses TRBV27 and TRBJ2-7, with D tentatively TRBD2 (5 bases). The CDR3 has 14 residues. Germline V gene data show CDR1 as MNHEY and CDR2 as SMNVEV (reference sequence). V lost 2 bases, J lost 3 bases, and 11 bases lay in between. The CDR3 sequence is CASSLVGSGYEQYF. The CDR3 DNA reads as TGTGCCAGCAGTTTAGTGGGCAGCGGCTACGAGCAGTACTTC.

V is TRBV4-1 and J is TRBJ2-1; D perhaps matches TRBD2 (5 bases). The CDR3 is 15 residues long. The ends were cut back, 1 base at V and 3 bases at J, with 10 bases in the middle. Germline values: CDR1 MGHRA, CDR2 YSYEKL. This CDR3 is CASSQAWGDYNEQFF. The CDR3 DNA reads TGCGCCAGCAGCCAAGCTTGGGGAGACTACAATGAGCAGTTCTTC.

CDR3 sequence: CASSQDGLSGETQYF. As DNA, the CDR3 is TGTGCCAGCAGCCAAGATGGCCTTAGCGGAGAGACCCAGTACTTC. The chain links TRBV4-2 to TRBJ2-5; maybe TRBD2 (6 bases). V lost 0 bases, J lost 4 bases, and 12 bases lay in between. This CDR3 is 15 amino acids long. CDR1 is LGHNA and CDR2 is YNFKEQ in the germline V gene.

The chain carries TRBV9 and TRBJ2-1; possible D gene TRBD2, 6 bases. Germline V lookup: CDR1 SGDLS, CDR2 YYNGEE. V was clipped by 3 bases and J by 7 bases, with 14 bases between them. The CDR3 totals 14 residues. The CDR3 loop reads CASSGGLPENEQFF. DNA of the CDR3: TGTGCCAGCAGCGGTGGACTACCGGAGAATGAGCAGTTCTTC.

This clone was observed a single time. The chain uses TRBV4-1 and TRBJ2-7; D might be TRBD2 (5 bases). Trimming took 0 bases from V and 2 from J, leaving 14 bases between them. Per the germline V gene, CDR1 is MGHRA and CDR2 is YSYEKL. The CDR3 totals 16 residues. The DNA for the CDR3 is TGCGCCAGCAGCCAAGAGGTGAGGGAAGGAACCTACGAGCAGTACTTC. Protein sequence: CASSQEVREGTYEQYF.

The chain uses TRBV28 and TRBJ1-2, with no clear D. Germline CDR1 is MDHEN and CDR2 is SYDVKM. V lost 2 bases and J 8 bases, leaving 15 bases between the germline ends. The CDR3 extends over 14 amino acids. In DNA form, the CDR3 reads TGTGCCAGCAGTTTAATGCGGACTCTAAGCGGCTACACCTTC. This codes for CASSLMRTLSGYTF.